These 24 T cell receptor beta chains were sequenced from one sample in a study of T cell repertoires in cytomegalovirus infection. TCRdb re-derived calls from the reads in MiXCR, one entry per CDR3 protein. The repertoire holds hundreds of thousands of distinct CDR3 sequences, with 20% to 30% as singletons. Material for sequencing was CD8+ T cells from PBMCs. These receptors all stem from a human donor in good health (CMV status not recorded). Some clones in this sample may be carry-over from other donors' samples.

V usage is TRBV28 and J usage is TRBJ2-7; weak D call: TRBD2 (5 bases). This CDR3 is built from 12 residues. Germline V lookup: CDR1 MDHEN, CDR2 SYDVKM. V lost 3 bases and J lost 7, with 10 bases in between. The CDR3 loop is CASSFSGWEQYV. DNA for the CDR3: TGTGCCAGCAGTTTTTCGGGGTGGGAGCAGTACGTC.

A few counts support this clonotype. The chain carries TRBV4-3 and TRBJ2-5, with D possibly being TRBD2 (5 bases). V dropped 0 bases and J dropped 5 bases, with 13 bases sitting between them. Germline-derived CDR1 and CDR2 are LGHNA and YSLEER. This CDR3 spans 15 amino acids. In nucleotides, the CDR3 is TGCGCCAGCAGCCAAGATCTAGGAGGAAGGGAGACCCAGTACTTC. This codes for CASSQDLGGRETQYF.

The rearrangement uses TRBV28 and TRBJ2-7; D unclear. V lost 2 bases and J lost 3, with 8 bases in between. Per the germline V gene, CDR1 is MDHEN and CDR2 is SYDVKM. The CDR3 has 13 amino acids. The CDR3 loop reads CASSLRQHYEQYV. The CDR3 region has the DNA TGTGCCAGCAGTTTAAGGCAACACTACGAGCAGTACGTC.

Notes on this clonotype: Given a much more abundant clone one base away, this may be a read error. The rearrangement uses TRBV7-9 and TRBJ2-7, with a tentative D call TRBD1 (5 bases). This CDR3 is built from 14 residues. CDR1 is SEHNR, CDR2 FQNEAQ, per germline (reference sequence). CDR3 nucleotides: TGTGCCGGCAGCTTATCCGCAGGGAACTACGAGCAGTACTTC. Protein sequence: CAGSLSAGNYEQYF.

The chain couples TRBV6-8 to TRBJ2-3; the match to TRBD1 covers 9 bases. The CDR3 spans 17 residues. The germline V gene has CDR1 MNHGY and CDR2 SAAAGT. V lost 4 bases and J lost 3; bases outside the gene matches: 11. The CDR3 here is CASSLLIGTGRTDTQYF. In DNA form, the CDR3 reads TGTGCCAGCAGTTTACTCATTGGGACAGGGAGGACAGATACGCAGTATTTT.

J is TRBJ2-1 and V is TRBV4-1, with D perhaps TRBD2 (6 bases). Trimming stripped 1 base from V and 4 bases from J, with 11 bases between. This CDR3 comprises 15 residues. Looked up from germline, CDR1 is MGHRA and CDR2 is YSYEKL. The CDR3, as DNA: TGCGCCAGCAGCCAAGCAATAGCGGTTTACAATGAGCAGTTCTTC. Its translation is CASSQAIAVYNEQFF.

There are many counts of this clonotype. This chain links TRBV28 with TRBJ2-1; D may match TRBD1 or TRBD2 (5 bases each). CDR1 is MDHEN, CDR2 SYDVKM, per germline. The V gene lost 5 bases and the J gene lost 0 bases, with 23 bases spanning the gap. This CDR3 spans 19 amino acids. CDR3 protein: CASSLIEGLSKSSYNEQFF. CDR3 DNA sequence: TGTGCCAGCAGTCTCATTGAGGGGCTATCTAAGAGCTCCTACAATGAGCAGTTCTTC. Full variable domain (outside the CDR3, taken from reference TRBV28 and TRBJ2-1): DVKVTQSSRYLVKRTGEKVFLECVQDMDHENMFWYRQDPGLGLRLIYFSYDVKMKEKGDIPEGYSVSREKKERFSLILESASTNQTSMYLCASSLIEGLSKSSYNEQFFGPGTRLTVL.

This clonotype was detected only a few times. The chain recombines TRBV20-1 with TRBJ2-7; TRBD1 or TRBD2 may be the D gene (5 bases each). V lost 1 base, J lost 1 base, and 17 bases lay in between. The CDR3 loop spans 16 amino acids. Per the germline V gene, CDR1 is DFQATT and CDR2 is SNEGSKA (reference sequence). CDR3: CSARGPGTERSYEQYF. The CDR3 DNA reads as TGCAGTGCTAGAGGGCCCGGGACGGAGAGGTCCTACGAGCAGTACTTC.

This clonotype was seen once. This sequence joins TRBV29-1 and TRBJ2-3; tentatively, D is TRBD1 or TRBD2 (6 bases each). Germline V lookup: CDR1 SQVTM, CDR2 ANQGSEA. Trimming left V 1 base short and J 0 bases short, with 17 bases between. CDR3 size: 17 residues. CDR3: CSVEGGEAGGSTDTQYF. The DNA of the CDR3 is TGCAGCGTTGAAGGGGGGGAGGCTGGGGGCAGCACAGATACGCAGTATTTT.

V is TRBV27 and J is TRBJ2-7; D is ambiguous. Germline CDR1 and CDR2: MNHEY and SMNVEV (reference sequence). The CDR3 sequence is 16 residues long. Trimming cost V 6 bases and J 2 bases, with 20 bases left between them. The chain's CDR3 is CASSPRTAPKPYEQYF. The CDR3 DNA is TGTGCCAGCAGCCCCAGGACGGCTCCTAAACCCTACGAGCAGTACTTC.

This clonotype was picked up one time. The chain employs TRBV7-9 and TRBJ2-7; the match to TRBD1 covers 8 bases. This CDR3 is built from 15 residues. Germline V lookup: CDR1 SEHNR, CDR2 FQNEAQ (reference sequence). V was clipped by 1 base and J by 3 bases; unmatched bases: 5. The CDR3 region has the DNA TGTGCCAGCAGCTTAGGGCAGGGGGCGATCTACGAGCAGTACTTC. It translates to CASSLGQGAIYEQYF.

The chain employs TRBV7-3 and TRBJ2-1; D is possibly TRBD1 (6 bases). In germline, CDR1 is SGHTA, CDR2 FQGTGA. The CDR3 length is 13 residues. Trimming left V 5 bases short and J 9 bases short, with 14 bases between. The CDR3 nucleotides are TGTGCCAGCAGCCCCCTACAGGGACCTGAGCAGTTCTTC. Encoded protein: CASSPLQGPEQFF.

V and J are TRBV5-4 and TRBJ2-3; D may match TRBD1 or TRBD2 (6 bases each). The CDR3 consists of 15 residues. V lost 2 bases to trimming and J lost 1 base, with 11 bases between them. CDR1 and CDR2 (germline): SGHNT, YYREEE (reference sequence). CDR3 coding DNA: TGTGCCAGCAGCTTTGGGGGGCCCGGCACAGATACGCAGTATTTT. It specifies CASSFGGPGTDTQYF.

The CDR3 reads CASRPGVETYEQYF. DNA of the CDR3: TGTGCCAGCAGGCCAGGGGTGGAGACCTACGAGCAGTACTTC. The chain links TRBV27 to TRBJ2-7, with D maybe TRBD1 (6 bases). Germline V lookup: CDR1 MNHEY, CDR2 SMNVEV (reference sequence). Trimming pared 6 bases from V and 2 bases from J, leaving 14 bases between. The CDR3 covers 14 residues.

This clonotype was seen a few times. The chain is built from TRBV14 and TRBJ2-2; possibly TRBD2 for D (5 bases). CDR3 length: 15 residues. Germline CDR1 SGHDN, CDR2 FVKESK. Deletions cut 0 bases from V and 4 bases from J, with 9 bases between. CDR3 nucleotides: TGTGCCAGCAGCCAAGAGCTTCTAGCCACCGGGGAGCTGTTTTTT. This translates into CASSQELLATGELFF. The complete variable domain, with remaining parts taken from reference TRBV14 and TRBJ2-2, reads EAGVTQFPSHSVIEKGQTVTLRCDPISGHDNLYWYRRVMGKEIKFLLHFVKESKQDESGMPNNRFLAERTGGTYSTLKVQPAELEDSGVYFCASSQELLATGELFFGEGSRLTVL.

This clonotype has a count of ten or more. The chain links TRBV7-2 to TRBJ2-7; 8 nucleotides line up with TRBD2. V dropped 4 bases and J dropped 7; count of bases not matched to a gene: 6. The germline CDR1 and CDR2 sequences are SGHTA and FQGNSA. CDR3 length: 13 amino acids. The CDR3 DNA follows: TGTGCCAGCAGCTCCCTAGCGGGCCTGGAGCAGTACTTC. Translation gives CASSSLAGLEQYF.

The table lists this clonotype with many counts. V is TRBV14 and J is TRBJ2-7, with D perhaps matching TRBD2 (5 bases). The germline V and J ends were trimmed by 4 bases and 2 bases, with 9 bases remaining between them. Germline loops: CDR1 SGHDN, CDR2 FVKESK. The CDR3 is 13 residues long. This CDR3 reads CASSRSGAYEQYV. CDR3 nucleotide sequence: TGTGCCAGCAGCCGATCCGGGGCCTACGAGCAGTACGTC.

A few counts support this clonotype. The chain employs TRBV29-1 and TRBJ1-2, with D possibly being TRBD1 (5 bases). The ends were cut back, 7 bases at V and 0 bases at J, with 9 bases in the middle. Looked up from germline, CDR1 is SQVTM and CDR2 is ANQGSEA. The CDR3 contains 12 residues. This CDR3 is CSGATANYGYTF. Written as DNA, the CDR3 is TGCAGCGGGGCGACAGCTAACTATGGCTACACCTTC.

This chain joins TRBV27 and TRBJ2-1; D is ambiguous. CDR1 and CDR2 (germline): MNHEY, SMNVEV (reference sequence). V was pared by 3 bases and J by 9 bases, with 9 bases between. The CDR3 contains 12 residues. In nucleotides, the CDR3 is TGTGCCAGCAGTTTCTCCGTGGGTGAGCAGTTCTTC. Translated: CASSFSVGEQFF.

V is TRBV14 and J is TRBJ2-7, with D perhaps matching TRBD2 (6 bases). The CDR3 is 13 amino acids. Germline lookup yields CDR1 SGHDN and CDR2 FVKESK. Trimming cost V 1 base and J 6 bases, with 10 bases left between them. CDR3 region: CASSQGGAAEQYF. The CDR3 region has the DNA TGTGCCAGCAGCCAAGGCGGGGCGGCCGAGCAGTACTTC.

This clonotype was seen a handful of times. The chain recombines TRBV6-6 with TRBJ1-3; the D gene is possibly TRBD1 (6 bases). V lost 4 bases to trimming and J lost 0 bases, with 13 bases between them. Germline V gene lookup returns CDR1 MNHNY and CDR2 SVGAGI (reference sequence). The CDR3 runs to 16 residues. The CDR3 nucleotides are TGTGCCAGCAGTTTTGTCAGGGGAACCTCTGGAAACACCATATATTTT. Protein: CASSFVRGTSGNTIYF.

This clonotype was seen a few times. CDR3 nucleotides: TGTGCCAGCAGTCTAGTGGGGGGTGAGAACACTGAAGCTTTCTTT. It yields the protein CASSLVGGENTEAFF. This chain links TRBV7-3 with TRBJ1-1; tentative D call: TRBD1 (5 bases). CDR1 SGHTA and CDR2 FQGTGA come from the germline V gene. V was pared by 6 bases and J by 1 base, with 15 bases between. The CDR3 consists of 15 residues.

The chain uses TRBV20-1 and TRBJ1-1, with a tentative D call TRBD1 (5 bases). In germline, CDR1 is DFQATT, CDR2 SNEGSKA (reference sequence). Trimming took 2 bases from V and 5 from J, leaving 24 bases between them. The CDR3 contains 17 residues. In DNA form, the CDR3 reads TGCAGTGCTAGATCTGGAGAGACCGGGGGTTTGAGTACTGAAGCTTTCTTT. As protein: CSARSGETGGLSTEAFF.

This clonotype was observed a few times. The V and J genes are TRBV6-2 or TRBV6-3 and TRBJ2-6; no definite D call. CDR1 is MNHEY, CDR2 SVGEGT, per germline. V shed 2 bases and J shed 8 bases, with 16 bases lying between them. The CDR3 spans 16 residues. In DNA form, the CDR3 reads TGTGCCAGCAGTTACATCAGCGTCTTGGGGACCAACGTCCTGACTTTC. The encoded protein is CASSYISVLGTNVLTF.